Each of the 24 T cell receptor beta chains below was sequenced from the same sample in a study of OX40 agonist ivuxolimab in advanced cancers. Sequencing used immunoSEQ multiplex PCR; TCRdb keeps in-frame clones, though not all of them. The repertoire holds about 76,000 clones, with approximately 85% as singletons. The sample here was CD4+ or CD8+ T cells sorted from blood, taken in a trial of the OX40 agonist ivuxolimab. The receptor set was obtained from an adult with an advanced solid tumor such as melanoma, head and neck, liver or kidney cancer.

V and J are TRBV27 and TRBJ1-5; no clear D. Germline CDR1 is MNHEY and CDR2 is SMNVEV (reference sequence). Between the trimmed V and J ends, which lost 6 bases and 1 base, there was a span of 19 bases. The CDR3 sequence is 17 residues long. CDR3 nucleotide sequence: TGTGCCAGCAGAGATTACGGTGCAGGAGGGAGCAATCAGCCCCAGCATTTT. Translated, it gives CASRDYGAGGSNQPQHF.

The chain recombines TRBV11-3 with TRBJ2-1, with D unclear. CDR3 length equals 14 residues. The germline V and J ends were trimmed by 1 base and 1 base, with 5 bases remaining between them. CDR1 is SGHNT, CDR2 YENEEA, per germline. CDR3 in amino acids: CASSLGRSYNEQFF. CDR3 nucleotide sequence: TGTGCCAGCAGCTTAGGTAGGTCCTACAATGAGCAGTTCTTC. Together with reference TRBV11-3 and TRBJ2-1, the CDR3 gives the full variable domain: EAGVVQSPRYKIIEKKQPVAFWCNPISGHNTLYWYLQNLGQGPELLIRYENEEAVDDSQLPKDRFSAERLKGVDSTLKIQPAELGDSAVYLCASSLGRSYNEQFFGPGTRLTVL.

The rearrangement joins TRBV2 to TRBJ2-5; 8 positions match TRBD1. The germline gives CDR1 SNHLY, CDR2 FYNNEI. CDR3 size: 14 residues. Trimming at V came to 6 bases and at J to 1 base, leaving 4 bases not matched to a gene. The CDR3 is CASSRQGSQETQYF. CDR3 in DNA: TGTGCCAGCAGCAGACAGGGGTCCCAAGAGACCCAGTACTTC.

The rearrangement joins TRBV19 to TRBJ2-7; D not resolved. CDR3 length: 11 amino acids. Trimming cost V 3 bases and J 5 bases, with 5 bases left between them. Germline V gene lookup returns CDR1 LNHDA and CDR2 SQIVND (reference sequence). CDR3 amino acids: CASSIRDEQYF. Here the CDR3 DNA reads TGTGCCAGTAGTATTAGGGACGAGCAGTACTTC.

The gene calls are TRBV29-1 and TRBJ1-1, with D unclear. Germline V gene lookup returns CDR1 SQVTM and CDR2 ANQGSEA. The V end lost 4 bases, the J end lost 4 bases, and 10 bases lay between the germline ends. CDR3 length: 12 amino acids. The CDR3 DNA follows: TGCAGCGTTGGGCACCCGGGCACTGAAGCTTTCTTT. Its translation is CSVGHPGTEAFF.

This clone occurred once. CDR3 residues: CASSHIGGPRSPYEKLFF. DNA for the CDR3: TGCGCCAGCAGTCATATCGGGGGCCCTCGCAGTCCTTATGAAAAACTGTTTTTT. The chain links TRBV23-1 to TRBJ1-4; tentative D call: TRBD1 (6 bases). TRBV23-1 falls under the ORF class, with uncertain function. V was cut by 3 bases and J by 6 bases, with 23 bases left in between. The CDR3 totals 18 residues.

The rearrangement joins TRBV7-2 to TRBJ1-5; TRBD1 might be the D (5 bases). This CDR3 is 15 amino acids long. CDR1 SGHTA and CDR2 FQGNSA come from the germline V gene. Trimming shortened V by 2 bases and J by 8 bases, and 16 bases separated the two germline ends. CDR3 coding DNA: TGTGCCAGCAGCTTAATTGGAGGGACTCTGAAGCCCCAGCATTTT. Amino acid sequence: CASSLIGGTLKPQHF.

This clone came up a few times. CDR3 residues: CASGIPLSYEQYF. DNA of the CDR3: TGTGCCAGCGGTATCCCCTTGTCCTACGAGCAGTACTTC. The gene calls are TRBV6-1 and TRBJ2-7, with no clear D. The CDR3 is 13 amino acids. Trimming shortened V by 8 bases and J by 1 base, and 12 bases separated the two germline ends. CDR1 and CDR2 (germline): MNHNS, SASEGT.

The rearrangement joins TRBV4-3 to TRBJ2-7; a weak D match, TRBD2 (7 bases). V lost 0 bases to trimming and J lost 7 bases, with 16 bases between them. Germline V lookup: CDR1 LGHNA, CDR2 YSLEER. This CDR3 has 15 amino acids. The CDR3 DNA reads as TGCGCCAGCAGCCAAGATAGGGGGGGGCCAAAAGAGCAGTACTTC. Amino acid sequence: CASSQDRGGPKEQYF.

This chain connects TRBV9 to TRBJ2-2; TRBD2 matches at 11 bases. V shed 4 bases, J shed 6 bases, and the junction held 5 bases outside the gene matches. Germline V gene sequence: CDR1 SGDLS, CDR2 YYNGEE. This CDR3 contains 15 residues. The CDR3 region is CASSTVAGGAGELFF. In DNA form, the CDR3 reads TGTGCCAGCAGCACTGTAGCGGGAGGGGCCGGGGAGCTGTTTTTT.

The rearrangement links TRBV7-6 to TRBJ2-5; 11 nucleotides agree with TRBD2. V dropped 5 bases and J dropped 7; count of bases not matched to a gene: 3. Germline-derived CDR1 and CDR2 are SGHVS and FNYEAQ. CDR3 size: 13 residues. The CDR3 nucleotides are TGTGCCAGCAGCGAAACTAGCGGGGGGACCCAGTACTTC. Encoded protein: CASSETSGGTQYF.

The V call is TRBV19, the J call TRBJ2-7; 8 bases map to TRBD2. The CDR3 totals 16 residues. From germline, CDR1 is LNHDA and CDR2 SQIVND (reference sequence). J lost 1 base, V lost 5 bases, and 10 bases had no gene match. CDR3 nucleotide sequence: TGTGCCAGTAGTGCCTATACTAGCGGAGCTTCCTACGAGCAGTACTTC. It specifies CASSAYTSGASYEQYF.

This clone appeared a single time. The V gene is TRBV6-1, the J gene TRBJ2-7, with 7 bases fitting TRBD2. The CDR3 contains 15 residues. Germline V gene data show CDR1 as MNHNS and CDR2 as SASEGT. V lost 3 bases to trimming and J lost 7 bases; unmatched junction nucleotides: 12. CDR3 sequence reads: CASSESLAARLEQYF. CDR3 DNA: TGTGCCAGCAGTGAGTCTCTAGCGGCCCGGTTGGAGCAGTACTTC.

The chain combines TRBV6-5 with TRBJ2-6, with 7 bases aligning to TRBD1. V lost 11 bases and J lost 3; bases outside the gene matches: 4. From germline, CDR1 is MNHEY and CDR2 SVGAGI. This CDR3 has 13 residues. The CDR3 here is CAARTGGANVLTF. CDR3 DNA sequence: TGTGCCGCCAGGACAGGTGGGGCCAACGTCCTGACTTTC.

This chain links TRBV6-1 with TRBJ1-1; D gene ambiguous. Trimming left V 7 bases short and J 1 base short, with 10 bases between. Germline CDR1 is MNHNS and CDR2 is SASEGT. This CDR3 is 13 amino acids long. CDR3 coding DNA: TGTGCCAGCAATGGCGGCAGGAACACTGAAGCTTTCTTT. The encoded protein is CASNGGRNTEAFF.

The chain is built from TRBV9 and TRBJ2-3, with D perhaps matching TRBD1 (6 bases). Germline CDR1 and CDR2: SGDLS and YYNGEE. This CDR3 is 15 amino acids long. The ends were cut back, 4 bases at V and 9 bases at J, with 21 bases in the middle. The CDR3 here is CASSPPWGQGETQYF. CDR3 bases: TGTGCCAGCAGCCCACCTTGGGGACAAGGAGAAACGCAGTATTTT.

The chain uses TRBV23-1 and TRBJ2-3; 8 positions agree with TRBD2. TRBV23-1 is an ORF; its function is uncertain. CDR3 size: 22 residues. After removal of 0 bases from V and 4 bases from J, the junction contained 24 bases not matched to a gene. CDR3 coding DNA: TGCGCCAGCAGTCAATCAAGACAACTCCGCCGCGGGCCTAGCGGGTTCCCAGATACGCAGTATTTT. Protein sequence: CASSQSRQLRRGPSGFPDTQYF.

V usage is TRBV27 and J usage is TRBJ2-3; 9 positions agree with TRBD2. With 5 bases clipped from V and 4 bases from J, the junction kept 13 bases outside the gene matches. Per the germline V gene, CDR1 is MNHEY and CDR2 is SMNVEV (reference sequence). This CDR3 comprises 17 residues. CDR3 residues: CASSRYGGGAGADTQYF. CDR3 nucleotide sequence: TGTGCCAGCAGTCGCTACGGCGGGGGGGCCGGGGCAGATACGCAGTATTTT.

The gene calls are TRBV30 and TRBJ1-3, with D possibly TRBD1 on 5 matching bases. The CDR3 is made up of 14 amino acids. The V gene lost 1 base and the J gene lost 2 bases, with 9 bases spanning the gap. CDR1 and CDR2 (germline): GTSNPN, SVGIG (reference sequence). The CDR3 is CAWSAGTTGNTIYF. The CDR3 DNA follows: TGTGCCTGGAGTGCAGGGACGACTGGAAACACCATATATTTT.

The genes are TRBV2 and TRBJ1-2; the D gene is possibly TRBD1 (6 bases). Germline CDR1 SNHLY, CDR2 FYNNEI. The CDR3 has 14 amino acids. V lost 5 bases, J lost 6 bases, and 16 bases lay in between. CDR3 amino acids: CASSRTVKNNGYTF. The CDR3 nucleotides read TGTGCCAGCAGTAGGACAGTAAAGAACAATGGCTACACCTTC.

The gene calls are TRBV20-1 and TRBJ2-5, with TRBD1 as a possible D gene (5 bases). Looked up from germline, CDR1 is DFQATT and CDR2 is SNEGSKA (reference sequence). V was shortened by 4 bases and J by 5 bases, with 8 bases between the two germline ends. The CDR3 runs 11 residues. The CDR3 region has the DNA TGCAGTGCTAAAGGGGTTGAGACCCAGTACTTC. Amino acids: CSAKGVETQYF.

V and J are TRBV6-1 and TRBJ1-1; 8 bases are a match to TRBD1. The CDR3 sequence is 14 residues long. Trimming removed 4 bases from V and 10 bases from J; junction bases left unmatched: 11. From germline, CDR1 is MNHNS and CDR2 SASEGT. CDR3 region: CASSVSSRGLGAFF. The CDR3 DNA reads as TGTGCCAGCAGTGTGTCTTCCAGGGGGCTCGGAGCTTTCTTT.

V usage is TRBV18 and J usage is TRBJ2-7, with 7 bases fitting TRBD1. V gave up 4 bases and J gave up 5 bases; unmatched junction bases: 8. CDR3 size: 14 residues. Per germline, CDR1 KGHSH and CDR2 LQKENI. For the CDR3, the DNA is TGTGCCAGCTCACTCGGGGCACAGGGGAACGAGCAGTACTTC. Its protein is CASSLGAQGNEQYF.

This rearrangement joins TRBV5-1 to TRBJ1-4; 7 nucleotides agree with TRBD1. The germline V gene has CDR1 SGHRS and CDR2 YFSETQ. The CDR3 has 14 amino acids. Trimming at V came to 2 bases and at J to 7 bases, leaving 5 bases not matched to a gene. CDR3 in DNA: TGCGCCAGCAGCTTTGACAGGGACGGTGAAAAACTGTTTTTT. Protein sequence: CASSFDRDGEKLFF.